The T cell receptor (beta chain) under discussion was sequenced for a study of T cells in Graves' hyperthyroidism and ophthalmopathy. Study information: Peripheral blood specimens were obtained at initial diagnosis, prior to any treatment.

There are many counts of this clonotype. Diagnosis relied on clinical symptoms, serum thyroxine and TRAb, thyroid ultrasound and orbital computed tomography. Around 10 ml fresh peripheral blood yielded the PBMCs. The CDR3 loop spans 16 amino acids. The ends lost 6 bases at V and 0 bases at J; junction bases unmatched: 7. Germline lookup yields CDR1 MRHNA and CDR2 SNTAGT. Regions amplified from RNA transcripts were the TCR beta CDR3 regions. First-round RT-PCR with HTBI primers amplified the TCR CDR3 region. TCRdb fed the multiplex PCR reads into MiXCR, producing one record per CDR3 protein. This table has a few hundred thousand distinct CDR3 sequences, around 18% appearing once.

The sequenced sample consisted of blood. The origin of this receptor is a woman aged 40 to 50 with Graves' ophthalmopathy. The chain is built from TRBV6-4 and TRBJ1-4; 7 bases line up with TRBD1. The CDR3 loop reads CASSLTGTATNEKLFF. In DNA form, the CDR3 reads TGTGCCAGCAGCTTGACAGGGACCGCAACTAATGAAAAACTGTTTTTT.